This TCR beta chain emerged from a study of CD8 T cells in ankylosing spondylitis. The V end lost 2 bases, the J end lost 3 bases, and 11 bases lay between the germline ends. In germline, CDR1 is SNHLY, CDR2 FYNNEI. This CDR3 has 15 amino acids. From the 5' RACE reads, TCRdb called clonotypes with MiXCR, one entry per CDR3 protein. The data hold around 250,000 distinct CDR3 sequences, with around 10% observed a single time. The receptor's source is a male donor with ankylosing spondylitis or in good health (not recorded which). The J gene is TRBJ2-1, the V gene TRBV2; possibly TRBD1 or TRBD2 for D (6 bases each). Material: blood, either unsorted or a sorted T cell fraction (not recorded which). The CDR3 sequence is CASSESGAVYNEQFF. DNA of the CDR3: TGTGCCAGCAGTGAATCGGGGGCGGTCTACAATGAGCAGTTCTTC.